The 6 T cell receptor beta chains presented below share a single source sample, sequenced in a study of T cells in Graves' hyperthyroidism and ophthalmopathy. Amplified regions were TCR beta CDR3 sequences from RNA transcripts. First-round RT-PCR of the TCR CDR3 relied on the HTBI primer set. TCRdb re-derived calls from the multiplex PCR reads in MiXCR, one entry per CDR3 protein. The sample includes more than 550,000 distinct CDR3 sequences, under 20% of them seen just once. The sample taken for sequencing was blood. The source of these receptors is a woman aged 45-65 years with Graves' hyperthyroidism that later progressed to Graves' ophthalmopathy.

The CDR3 here is CASTNGGYQETQYF. The CDR3 DNA is TGCGCCAGCACAAACGGAGGGTACCAAGAGACCCAGTACTTC. The chain joins TRBV5-1 to TRBJ2-5; maybe TRBD2 (6 bases). The CDR3 contains 14 residues. In germline, CDR1 is SGHRS, CDR2 YFSETQ. V lost 6 bases and J 0 bases, leaving 12 bases between the germline ends.

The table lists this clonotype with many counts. The CDR3 sequence is CASSMGYNTEAFF. CDR3 nucleotides: TGTGCCAGCAGTATGGGATACAACACTGAAGCTTTCTTT. The chain links TRBV7-9 to TRBJ1-1; D is unresolved. Per the germline V gene, CDR1 is SEHNR and CDR2 is FQNEAQ (reference sequence). V was cut by 6 bases and J by 2 bases, with 10 bases left in between. This CDR3 spans 13 amino acids. Combining the CDR3 with reference TRBV7-9 and TRBJ1-1 gives the whole variable domain DTGVSQNPRHKITKRGQNVTFRCDPISEHNRLYWYRQTLGQGPEFLTYFQNEAQLEKSRLLSDRFSAERPKGSFSTLEIQRTEQGDSAMYLCASSMGYNTEAFFGQGTRLTVV.

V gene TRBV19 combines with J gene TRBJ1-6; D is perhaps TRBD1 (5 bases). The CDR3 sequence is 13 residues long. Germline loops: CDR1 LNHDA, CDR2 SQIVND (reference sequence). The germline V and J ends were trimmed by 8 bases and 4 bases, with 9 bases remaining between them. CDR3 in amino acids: CASEAGYNSPLHF. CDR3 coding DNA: TGTGCCAGTGAGGCAGGGTATAATTCACCCCTCCACTTT. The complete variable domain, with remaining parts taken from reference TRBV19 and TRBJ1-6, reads DGGITQSPKYLFRKEGQNVTLSCEQNLNHDAMYWYRQDPGQGLRLIYYSQIVNDFQKGDIAEGYSVSREKKESFPLTVTSAQKNPTAFYLCASEAGYNSPLHFGNGTRLTVT.

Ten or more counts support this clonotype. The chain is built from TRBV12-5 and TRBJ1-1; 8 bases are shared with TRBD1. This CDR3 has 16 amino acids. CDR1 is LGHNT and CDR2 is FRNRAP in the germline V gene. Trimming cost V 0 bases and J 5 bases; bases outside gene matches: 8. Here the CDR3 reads CASGLVLDRTGTEAFF. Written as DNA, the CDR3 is TGTGCTAGTGGTTTGGTCCTAGACCGGACAGGGACTGAAGCTTTCTTT.

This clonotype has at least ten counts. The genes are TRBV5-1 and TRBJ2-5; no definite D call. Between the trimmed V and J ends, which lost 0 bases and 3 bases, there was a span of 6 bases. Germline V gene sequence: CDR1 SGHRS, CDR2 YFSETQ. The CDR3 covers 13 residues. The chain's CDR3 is CASSLVEKETQYF. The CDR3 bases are TGCGCCAGCAGCTTGGTGGAAAAAGAGACCCAGTACTTC.

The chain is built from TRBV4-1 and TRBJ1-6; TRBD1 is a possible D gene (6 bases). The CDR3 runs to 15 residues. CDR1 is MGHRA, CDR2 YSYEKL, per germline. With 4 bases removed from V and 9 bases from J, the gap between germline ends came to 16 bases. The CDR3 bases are TGCGCCAGCAGCCTTTTGGGGGGCGGGAGTTCACCCCTCCACTTT. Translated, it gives CASSLLGGGSSPLHF.